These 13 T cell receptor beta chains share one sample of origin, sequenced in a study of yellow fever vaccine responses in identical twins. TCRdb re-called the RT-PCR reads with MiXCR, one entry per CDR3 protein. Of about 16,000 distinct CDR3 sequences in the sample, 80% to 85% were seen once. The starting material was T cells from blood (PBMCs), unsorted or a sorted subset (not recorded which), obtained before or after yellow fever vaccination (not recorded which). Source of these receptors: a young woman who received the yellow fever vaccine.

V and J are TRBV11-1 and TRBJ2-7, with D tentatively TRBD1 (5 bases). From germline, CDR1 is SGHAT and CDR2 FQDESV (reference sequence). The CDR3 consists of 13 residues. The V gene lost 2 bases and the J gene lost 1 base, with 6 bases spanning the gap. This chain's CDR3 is CASSLPGSYEQYF. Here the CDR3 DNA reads TGTGCCAGCAGCTTACCAGGGTCCTACGAGCAGTACTTC.

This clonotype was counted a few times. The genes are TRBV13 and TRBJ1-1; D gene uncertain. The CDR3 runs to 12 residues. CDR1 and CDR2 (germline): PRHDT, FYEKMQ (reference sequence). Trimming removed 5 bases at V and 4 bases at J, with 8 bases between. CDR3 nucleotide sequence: TGTGCCAGCAGCCCCCGGGCCACTGAAGCTTTCTTT. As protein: CASSPRATEAFF. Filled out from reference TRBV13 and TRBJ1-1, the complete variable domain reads AAGVIQSPRHLIKEKRETATLKCYPIPRHDTVYWYQQGPGQDPQFLISFYEKMQSDKGSIPDRFSAQQFSDYHSELNMSSLELGDSALYFCASSPRATEAFFGQGTRLTVV.

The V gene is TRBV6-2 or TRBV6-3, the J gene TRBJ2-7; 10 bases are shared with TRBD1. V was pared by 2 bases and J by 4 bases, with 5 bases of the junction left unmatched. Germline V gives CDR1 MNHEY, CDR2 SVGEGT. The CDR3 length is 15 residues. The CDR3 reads CASSYRPGQGYEQYF. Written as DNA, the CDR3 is TGTGCCAGCAGTTACCGTCCGGGACAGGGGTACGAGCAGTACTTC.

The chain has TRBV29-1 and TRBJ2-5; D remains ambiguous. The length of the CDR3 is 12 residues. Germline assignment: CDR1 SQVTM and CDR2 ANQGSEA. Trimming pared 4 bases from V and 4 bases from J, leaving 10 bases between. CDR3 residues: CSVGKKGETQYF. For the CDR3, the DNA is TGCAGCGTTGGTAAAAAGGGAGAGACCCAGTACTTC. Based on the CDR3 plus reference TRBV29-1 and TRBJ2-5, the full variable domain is SAVISQKPSRDICQRGTSLTIQCQVDSQVTMMFWYRQQPGQSLTLIATANQGSEATYESGFVIDKFPISRPNLTFSTLTVSNMSPEDSSIYLCSVGKKGETQYFGPGTRLLVL.

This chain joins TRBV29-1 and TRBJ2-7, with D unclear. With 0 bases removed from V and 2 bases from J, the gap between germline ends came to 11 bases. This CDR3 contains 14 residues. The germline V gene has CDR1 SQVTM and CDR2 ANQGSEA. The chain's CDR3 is CSVEDPGETYEQYF. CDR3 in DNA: TGCAGCGTTGAAGATCCTGGGGAAACCTACGAGCAGTACTTC.

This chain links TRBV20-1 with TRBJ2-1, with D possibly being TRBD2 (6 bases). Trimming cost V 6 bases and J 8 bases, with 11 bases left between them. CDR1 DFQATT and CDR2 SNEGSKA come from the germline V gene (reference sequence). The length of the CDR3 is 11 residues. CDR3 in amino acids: CSARLVHEQFF. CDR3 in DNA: TGCAGTGCACGACTAGTCCATGAGCAGTTCTTC.

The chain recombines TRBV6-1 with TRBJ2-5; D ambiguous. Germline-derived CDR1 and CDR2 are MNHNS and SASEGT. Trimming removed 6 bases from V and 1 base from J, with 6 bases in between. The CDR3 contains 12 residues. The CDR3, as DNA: TGTGCCAGCAGAGACCCCCAAGAGACCCAGTACTTC. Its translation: CASRDPQETQYF.

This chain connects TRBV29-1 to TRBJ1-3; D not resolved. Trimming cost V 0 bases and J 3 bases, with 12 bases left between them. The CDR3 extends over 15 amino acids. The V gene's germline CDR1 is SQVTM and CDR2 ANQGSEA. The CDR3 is CSVEDRLAGGNTIYF. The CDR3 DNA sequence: TGCAGCGTTGAAGATCGGCTCGCAGGTGGAAACACCATATATTTT.

The CDR3 region is CSVEAGTGTYEQYF. Here the CDR3 DNA reads TGCAGCGTTGAAGCAGGGACAGGGACCTACGAGCAGTACTTC. The rearrangement joins TRBV29-1 to TRBJ2-7; 9 bases fit TRBD1. The germline CDR1 and CDR2 sequences are SQVTM and ANQGSEA. The CDR3 is 14 residues long. The trim removed 1 base at V and 2 bases at J, leaving 3 bases unmatched.

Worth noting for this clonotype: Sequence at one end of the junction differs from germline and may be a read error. The CDR3 DNA sequence: TGTGCTAGCAGCTTCCCCGGGCCCGATCAGCCCCAGCATTTT. Translated: CASSFPGPDQPQHF. The chain couples TRBV7-7 to TRBJ1-5; no definite D call. The CDR3 is made up of 14 amino acids. Germline values: CDR1 SSHAT, CDR2 FNYEAQ (reference sequence).

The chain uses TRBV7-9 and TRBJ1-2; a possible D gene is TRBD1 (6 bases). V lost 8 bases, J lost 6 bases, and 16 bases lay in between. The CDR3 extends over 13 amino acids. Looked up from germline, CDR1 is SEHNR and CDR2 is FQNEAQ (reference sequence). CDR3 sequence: CASCGRGGHGYTF. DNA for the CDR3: TGTGCCAGCTGCGGCAGGGGTGGCCATGGCTACACCTTC.

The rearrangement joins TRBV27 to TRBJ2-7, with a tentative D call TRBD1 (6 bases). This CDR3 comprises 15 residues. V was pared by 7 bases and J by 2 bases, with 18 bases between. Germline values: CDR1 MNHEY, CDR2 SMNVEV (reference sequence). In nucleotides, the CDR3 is TGTGCCAGCAAGGAAGGGGGACACCCCGCCTACGAGCAGTACTTC. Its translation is CASKEGGHPAYEQYF.

The CDR3 DNA reads as TGTGCCAGCTCAGGGGGACAGGCTGATCAGCCCCAGCATTTT. Amino acid sequence: CASSGGQADQPQHF. The J gene is TRBJ1-5, the V gene TRBV18; 8 bases fit TRBD1. This CDR3 spans 14 amino acids. Looked up from germline, CDR1 is KGHSH and CDR2 is LQKENI. Trimming took 5 bases from V and 5 from J; bases not matched to a gene: 5.